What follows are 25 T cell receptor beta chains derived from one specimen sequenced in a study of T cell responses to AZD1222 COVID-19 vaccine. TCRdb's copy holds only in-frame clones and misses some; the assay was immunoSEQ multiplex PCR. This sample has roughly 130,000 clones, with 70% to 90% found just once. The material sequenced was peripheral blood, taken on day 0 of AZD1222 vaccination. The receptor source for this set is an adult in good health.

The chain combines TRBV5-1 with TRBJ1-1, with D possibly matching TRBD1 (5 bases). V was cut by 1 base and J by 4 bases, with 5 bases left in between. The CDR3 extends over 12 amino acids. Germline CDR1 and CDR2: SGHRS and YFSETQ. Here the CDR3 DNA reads TGCGCCAGCAGCTTGACAGGCACTGAAGCTTTCTTT. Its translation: CASSLTGTEAFF.

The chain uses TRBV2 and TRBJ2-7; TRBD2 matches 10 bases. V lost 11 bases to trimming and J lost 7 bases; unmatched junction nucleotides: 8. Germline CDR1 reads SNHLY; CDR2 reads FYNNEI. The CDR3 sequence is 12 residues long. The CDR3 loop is CAYSGGPLEQYF. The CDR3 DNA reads TGTGCCTATAGCGGGGGGCCCCTGGAGCAGTACTTC.

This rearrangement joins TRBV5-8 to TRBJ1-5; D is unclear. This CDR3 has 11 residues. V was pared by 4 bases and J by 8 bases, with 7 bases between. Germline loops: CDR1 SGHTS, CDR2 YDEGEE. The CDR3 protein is CASSTLKPQHF. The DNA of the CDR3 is TGTGCCAGCAGCACCCTAAAGCCCCAGCATTTT. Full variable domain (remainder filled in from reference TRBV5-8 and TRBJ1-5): EAGVTQSPTHLIKTRGQQATLRCSPISGHTSVYWYQQALGLGLQFLLWYDEGEERNRGNFPPRFSGRQFPNYSSELNVNALELEDSALYLCASSTLKPQHFGDGTRLSIL.

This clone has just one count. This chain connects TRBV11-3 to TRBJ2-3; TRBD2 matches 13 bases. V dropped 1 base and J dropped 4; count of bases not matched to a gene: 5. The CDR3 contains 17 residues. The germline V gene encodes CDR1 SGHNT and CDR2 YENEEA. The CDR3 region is CASSLVGLAGWADTQYF. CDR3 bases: TGTGCCAGCAGCTTAGTGGGACTAGCGGGATGGGCAGATACGCAGTATTTT.

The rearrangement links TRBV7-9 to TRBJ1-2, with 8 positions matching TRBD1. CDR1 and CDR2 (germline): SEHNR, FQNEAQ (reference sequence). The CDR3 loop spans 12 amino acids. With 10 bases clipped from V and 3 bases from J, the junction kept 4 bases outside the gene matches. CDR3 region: CATETGDYGYTF. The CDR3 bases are TGTGCCACCGAGACAGGGGACTATGGCTACACCTTC.

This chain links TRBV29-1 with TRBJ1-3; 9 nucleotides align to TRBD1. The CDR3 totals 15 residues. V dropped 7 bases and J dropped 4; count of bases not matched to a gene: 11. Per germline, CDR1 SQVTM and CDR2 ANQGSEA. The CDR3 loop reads CSAWGTGNFGNTIYF. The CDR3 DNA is TGCAGCGCCTGGGGGACAGGGAACTTCGGAAACACCATATATTTT.

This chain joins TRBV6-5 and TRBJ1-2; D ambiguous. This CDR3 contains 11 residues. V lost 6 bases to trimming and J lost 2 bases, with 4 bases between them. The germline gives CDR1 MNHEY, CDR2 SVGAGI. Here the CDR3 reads CASRRNYGYTF. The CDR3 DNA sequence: TGTGCCAGCAGGCGAAACTATGGCTACACCTTC.

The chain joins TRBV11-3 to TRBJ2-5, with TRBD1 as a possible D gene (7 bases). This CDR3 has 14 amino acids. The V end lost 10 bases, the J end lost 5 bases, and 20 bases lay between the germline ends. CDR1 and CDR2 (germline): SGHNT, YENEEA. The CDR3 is CAISPGGGGETQYF. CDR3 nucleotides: TGTGCCATCTCACCAGGGGGAGGAGGCGAGACCCAGTACTTC.

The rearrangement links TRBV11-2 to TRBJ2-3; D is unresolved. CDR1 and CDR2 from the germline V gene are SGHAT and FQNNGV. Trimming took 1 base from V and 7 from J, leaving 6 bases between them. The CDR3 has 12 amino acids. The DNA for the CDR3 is TGTGCCAGCAGCTTAGGGCTTAATACGCAGTATTTT. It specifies CASSLGLNTQYF.

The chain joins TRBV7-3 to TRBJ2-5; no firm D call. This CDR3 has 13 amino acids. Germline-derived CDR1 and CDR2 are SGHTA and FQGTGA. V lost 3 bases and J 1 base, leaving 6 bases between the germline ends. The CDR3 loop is CASSFDGQETQYF. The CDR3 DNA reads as TGTGCCAGCAGCTTTGACGGCCAAGAGACCCAGTACTTC.

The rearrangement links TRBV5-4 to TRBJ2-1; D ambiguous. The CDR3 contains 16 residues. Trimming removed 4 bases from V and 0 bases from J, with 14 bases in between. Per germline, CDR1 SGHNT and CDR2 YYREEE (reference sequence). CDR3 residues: CASSVRPPSSYNEQFF. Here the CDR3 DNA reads TGTGCCAGCAGCGTGAGACCGCCGAGCTCCTACAATGAGCAGTTCTTC. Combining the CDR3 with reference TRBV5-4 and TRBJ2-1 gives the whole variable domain ETGVTQSPTHLIKTRGQQVTLRCSSQSGHNTVSWYQQALGQGPQFIFQYYREEENGRGNFPPRFSGLQFPNYSSELNVNALELDDSALYLCASSVRPPSSYNEQFFGPGTRLTVL.

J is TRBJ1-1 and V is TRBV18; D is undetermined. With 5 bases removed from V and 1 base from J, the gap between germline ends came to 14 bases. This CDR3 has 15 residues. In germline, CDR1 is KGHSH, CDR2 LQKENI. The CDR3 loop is CASSRPSGENTEAFF. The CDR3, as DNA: TGTGCCAGCTCAAGACCTTCTGGGGAGAACACTGAAGCTTTCTTT.

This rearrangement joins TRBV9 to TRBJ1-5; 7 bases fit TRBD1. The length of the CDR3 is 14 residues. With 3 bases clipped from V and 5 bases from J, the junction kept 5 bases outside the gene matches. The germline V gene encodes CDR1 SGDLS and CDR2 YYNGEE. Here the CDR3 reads CASSGNTGDQPQHF. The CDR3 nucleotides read TGTGCCAGCAGCGGCAACACAGGGGATCAGCCCCAGCATTTT.

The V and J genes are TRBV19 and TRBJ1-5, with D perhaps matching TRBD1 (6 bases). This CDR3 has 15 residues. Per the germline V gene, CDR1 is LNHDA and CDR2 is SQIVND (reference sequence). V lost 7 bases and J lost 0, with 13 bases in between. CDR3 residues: CASTIQGYSNQPQHF. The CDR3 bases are TGTGCCAGTACAATACAGGGTTATAGCAATCAGCCCCAGCATTTT.

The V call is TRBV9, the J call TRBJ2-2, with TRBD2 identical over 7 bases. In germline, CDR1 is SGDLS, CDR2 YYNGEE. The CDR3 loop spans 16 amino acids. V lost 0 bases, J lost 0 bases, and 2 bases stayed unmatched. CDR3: CASSVGAGTNTGELFF. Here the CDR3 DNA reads TGTGCCAGCAGCGTAGGAGCGGGGACGAACACCGGGGAGCTGTTTTTT.

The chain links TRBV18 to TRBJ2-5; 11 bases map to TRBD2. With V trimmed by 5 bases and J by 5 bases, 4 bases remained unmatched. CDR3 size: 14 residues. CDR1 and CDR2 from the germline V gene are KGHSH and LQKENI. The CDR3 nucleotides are TGTGCCAGCTCATCACTAGCGGGGGATGAGACCCAGTACTTC. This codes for CASSSLAGDETQYF.

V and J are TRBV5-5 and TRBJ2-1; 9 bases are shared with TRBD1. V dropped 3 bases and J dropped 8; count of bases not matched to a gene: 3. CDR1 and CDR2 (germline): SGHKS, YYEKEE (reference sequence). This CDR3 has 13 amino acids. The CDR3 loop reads CASSSGTGYEQFF. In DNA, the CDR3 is TGTGCCAGCAGCTCCGGGACAGGGTATGAGCAGTTCTTC.

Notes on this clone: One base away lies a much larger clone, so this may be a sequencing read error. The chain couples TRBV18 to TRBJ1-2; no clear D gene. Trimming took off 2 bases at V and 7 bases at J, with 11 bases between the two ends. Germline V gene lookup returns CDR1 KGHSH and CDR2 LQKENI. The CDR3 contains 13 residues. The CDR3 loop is CASSPGGWGGYTF. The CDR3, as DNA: TGTGCCAGCTCACCAGGAGGGTGGGGTGGCTACACCTTC.

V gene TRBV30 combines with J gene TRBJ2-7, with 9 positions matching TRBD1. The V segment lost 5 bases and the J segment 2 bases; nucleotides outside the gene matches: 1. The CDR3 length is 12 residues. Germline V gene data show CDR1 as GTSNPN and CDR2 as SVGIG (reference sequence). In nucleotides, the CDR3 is TGTGCCTGGGGACAGGGGACCTACGAGCAGTACTTC. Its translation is CAWGQGTYEQYF. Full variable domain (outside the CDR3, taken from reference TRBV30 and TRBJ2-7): SQTIHQWPATLVQPVGSPLSLECTVEGTSNPNLYWYRQAAGRGLQLLFYSVGIGQISSEVPQNLSASRPQDRQFILSSKKLLLSDSGFYLCAWGQGTYEQYFGPGTRLTVT.

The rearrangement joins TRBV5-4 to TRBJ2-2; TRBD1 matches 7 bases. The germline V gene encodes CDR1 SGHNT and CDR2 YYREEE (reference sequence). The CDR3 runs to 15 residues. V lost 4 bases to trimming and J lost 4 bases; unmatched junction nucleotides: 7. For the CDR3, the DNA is TGTGCCAGCAGCCTGGACAGGACGGTCACCGGGGAGCTGTTTTTT. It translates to CASSLDRTVTGELFF. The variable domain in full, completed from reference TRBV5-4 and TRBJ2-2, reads ETGVTQSPTHLIKTRGQQVTLRCSSQSGHNTVSWYQQALGQGPQFIFQYYREEENGRGNFPPRFSGLQFPNYSSELNVNALELDDSALYLCASSLDRTVTGELFFGEGSRLTVL.

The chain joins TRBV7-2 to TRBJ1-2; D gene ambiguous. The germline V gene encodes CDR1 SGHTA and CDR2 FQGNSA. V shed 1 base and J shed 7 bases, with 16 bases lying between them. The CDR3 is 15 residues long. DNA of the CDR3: TGTGCCAGCAGCTTAGATAGCACCGCTTCCCGTGGCTACACCTTC. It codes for CASSLDSTASRGYTF.

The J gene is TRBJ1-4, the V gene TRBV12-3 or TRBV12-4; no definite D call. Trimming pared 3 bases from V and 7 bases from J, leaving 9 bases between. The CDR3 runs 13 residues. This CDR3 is CASSFGSFEKLFF. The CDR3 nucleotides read TGTGCCAGCAGTTTCGGCAGCTTTGAAAAACTGTTTTTT.

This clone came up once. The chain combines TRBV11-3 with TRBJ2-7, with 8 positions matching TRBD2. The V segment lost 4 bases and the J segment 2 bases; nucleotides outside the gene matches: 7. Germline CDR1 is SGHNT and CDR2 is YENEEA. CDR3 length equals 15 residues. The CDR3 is CASSSGGVLTYEQYF. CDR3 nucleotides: TGTGCCAGCAGCTCGGGAGGGGTCCTAACCTACGAGCAGTACTTC.

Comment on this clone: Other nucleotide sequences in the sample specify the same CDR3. In nucleotides, the CDR3 is TGTGCCAGTAGACAGAGCACAGATACGCAGTATTTT. Encoded protein: CASRQSTDTQYF. The rearrangement links TRBV19 to TRBJ2-3, with D unclear. The CDR3 loop spans 12 amino acids. Per germline, CDR1 LNHDA and CDR2 SQIVND (reference sequence). The V end lost 6 bases, the J end lost 0 bases, and 4 bases lay between the germline ends.

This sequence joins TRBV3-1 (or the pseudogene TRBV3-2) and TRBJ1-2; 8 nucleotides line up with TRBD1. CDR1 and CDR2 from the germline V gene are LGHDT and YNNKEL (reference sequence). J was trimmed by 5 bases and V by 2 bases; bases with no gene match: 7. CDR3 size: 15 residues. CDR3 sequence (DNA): TGTGCCAGCAGCCAATGGACAGGGCTGGGGTATGGCTACACCTTC. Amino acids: CASSQWTGLGYGYTF.